This is a list of T cell receptor beta chains from one sample in a study of control samples from healthy donors and cancer patients. TCRdb keeps only in-frame clones here, not all; method: immunoSEQ multiplex PCR. Of roughly 84,000 clones in the sample, 75% to 90% were seen once. The source material was blood. The source is a man in his forties or fifties in good health. Each CDR3 is given without its conserved first and last residue.

v_call	j_call	cdr3_aa
TRBV19	TRBJ1-6	ASSSTRMSSYNSPLH
TRBV7-9	TRBJ1-6	ASSQRAGQSSYNSPLH
TRBV7-9	TRBJ2-7	ASTNAGGSYEQY
TRBV7-2	TRBJ2-1	ASSPRTSVDEQF
TRBV7-2	TRBJ2-7	ASSLDIASGANEQY
TRBV6-5	TRBJ1-2	ASRGKLDGYT
TRBV7-9	TRBJ1-1	ASSLDRRKMPTMNTEAF
TRBV30	TRBJ1-5	AWSVNLAQPQH
TRBV6-7	TRBJ2-3	ASSPGGLAGNTDTQY
TRBV10-3	TRBJ1-3	ASRGSSGNTIY
TRBV2	TRBJ1-4	ASISRGLGEKLF
TRBV24-1	TRBJ1-5	ATRGNQPQH
TRBV30	TRBJ2-1	AWTREVGNEQF
TRBV19	TRBJ1-2	ASSIGRVVGYT
TRBV4-3	TRBJ2-2	ASSQDLGGVGTGELF
TRBV5-8	TRBJ2-6	ASSLDSTSGANVLT
TRBV3-1/TRBV3-2	TRBJ1-2	ASSQGPGQPYGYT
TRBV2	TRBJ1-1	ASTAERNTEAF
TRBV30	TRBJ1-1	AWGIGGHTEAF
TRBV6-5	TRBJ2-7	ASSRGGYEQY
TRBV2	TRBJ1-5	ASSVSGIGNQPQH